This TCR beta chain was observed in a study of blood T cells in healthy people across ages. Study-level background: With template switching, about one barcoded beta molecule was captured per two T cells.

On this clonotype itself: The target antigen is unknown.

General study results and limits: Naive CD4+ cells and diversity were both higher in long-lived donors than in aged donors. Naive and antigen-experienced cells could not be conclusively compared, given unsorted PBMCs. The CMV status of each donor remained undetermined, and this could have confounded shifts in expanded clonotypes.

V gave up 5 bases and J gave up 8 bases, with 15 bases separating them. Germline V CDR1 and CDR2: DFQATT, SNEGSKA (reference sequence). This CDR3 is 12 amino acids long. A second PCR of 7 to 11 cycles used a sample-barcoded 5' primer and a J-beta primer mix. Each CDR3 protein gets one entry after TCRdb re-called the 5' RACE reads with MiXCR. The sample lists approximately 800,000 distinct CDR3 sequences; about 55% were seen once. The genes are TRBV20-1 and TRBJ1-2, with a weak D call TRBD1 (6 bases). Sequencing was performed on blood. The clonotype was recovered from a man older than 75 in good health. CDR3 amino acids: CSASSGQLGYTF. The DNA for the CDR3 is TGCAGTGCTTCTTCCGGACAGCTAGGCTACACCTTC.